These 6 T cell receptor beta chains share one sample of origin, sequenced in a study of neurological immune-mediated disorders. Using its own MiXCR run on the 5' RACE reads, TCRdb lists one record per CDR3 protein. This table has fewer than 85,000 distinct CDR3 sequences, almost 4% appearing once. Material for sequencing was PBMCs. These receptors originate from a man aged 25 to 40 with multiple sclerosis.

With respect to this clonotype: Because the CDR3 is missing its conserved closing phenylalanine or tryptophan, this is likely a read error. The V call is TRBV7-2, the J call TRBJ1-6; no clear D gene. The CDR3 length is 15 residues. The germline V and J ends were trimmed by 4 bases and 10 bases, with 17 bases remaining between them. Looked up from germline, CDR1 is SGHTA and CDR2 is FQGNSA. The CDR3 coding sequence is TGTGCCAGCAGCTCCCGCCCGGAGCTACGCTCACCCCTCCACAAT. Translation: CASSSRPELRSPLHN.

This clonotype was counted many times. This chain connects TRBV6-1 to TRBJ2-3; TRBD1 aligns across 8 bases. CDR3 length equals 15 residues. Germline V CDR1 and CDR2: MNHNS, SASEGT. Trimming took 7 bases from V and 1 from J; bases not matched to a gene: 7. The CDR3 coding sequence is TGTGCCAGCACCCGGGGACAGGACGGCACAGATACGCAGTATTTT. Protein sequence: CASTRGQDGTDTQYF.

This clonotype was seen ten or more times. The V and J genes are TRBV7-9 and TRBJ2-1; no clear D gene. V was clipped by 6 bases and J by 7 bases, with 7 bases between them. The CDR3 has 11 residues. Looked up from germline, CDR1 is SEHNR and CDR2 is FQNEAQ (reference sequence). This chain's CDR3 is CASRKGNEQFF. For the CDR3, the DNA is TGTGCCAGCAGGAAAGGGAATGAGCAGTTCTTC.

This clonotype was counted many times. The J gene is TRBJ1-4, the V gene TRBV20-1; D uncertain. Trimming took 1 base from V and 0 from J, leaving 12 bases between them. This CDR3 has 16 amino acids. Germline V CDR1 and CDR2: DFQATT, SNEGSKA (reference sequence). The CDR3 nucleotides read TGCAGTGCTAGAGTGATAGACTATGCAACTAATGAAAAACTGTTTTTT. This encodes CSARVIDYATNEKLFF.

This clonotype was counted ten times or more. V and J are TRBV6-6 and TRBJ1-2; D may be TRBD1 (6 bases). Deletions cut 5 bases from V and 5 bases from J, with 15 bases between. In germline, CDR1 is MNHNY, CDR2 SVGAGI (reference sequence). The CDR3 spans 14 residues. The CDR3 region has the DNA TGTGCCAGCAGTACCGACGGGGGCGCATATGGCTACACCTTC. Translating gives CASSTDGGAYGYTF.

The sample holds one count of this clonotype. The junction departs from germline at one end; a sequencing error may be responsible. This rearrangement joins TRBV9 to TRBJ2-2; TRBD2 aligns across 14 bases. CDR1 and CDR2 (germline): SGDLS, YYNGEE. The CDR3 is made up of 18 amino acids. The CDR3 protein is CASSAGTSGGPSTGEQFF. The CDR3 DNA follows: TGTGCCAGCAGCGCGGGGACTAGCGGGGGCCCAAGCACCGGGGAGCAGTTTTTT.